A single sample gave rise to the 3 T cell receptor beta chains below, sequenced in a study of blood T cells in healthy people across ages. Then a second PCR, running about 7 to 11 cycles, was carried out with a sample-barcoded 5' primer and a J-beta primer mix. TCRdb re-called the 5' RACE reads through MiXCR, storing one row per CDR3 protein. The table lists 730,000 or so distinct CDR3 sequences, more than 40% of them singletons. The sequenced material came from blood. These TCRs come from a woman aged 55-69 years in good health.

This clonotype was recorded a few times. The J gene is TRBJ2-7, the V gene TRBV7-3; perhaps TRBD1 as D (5 bases). There are 14 residues in the CDR3. Trimming removed 0 bases from V and 7 bases from J, with 13 bases in between. The germline CDR1 and CDR2 sequences are SGHTA and FQGTGA. Here the CDR3 reads CASSLTATDNEQYF. For the CDR3, the DNA is TGTGCCAGCAGCTTAACGGCGACAGACAATGAGCAGTACTTC.

The chain combines TRBV20-1 with TRBJ2-4; D uncertain. Germline V gene lookup returns CDR1 DFQATT and CDR2 SNEGSKA (reference sequence). Trimming removed 3 bases from V and 0 bases from J, with 9 bases in between. CDR3 size: 14 residues. The CDR3 nucleotides are TGCAGTGCTAGTTCACCCTTAGCCAAAAACATTCAGTACTTC. It yields the protein CSASSPLAKNIQYF.

The chain uses TRBV7-2 and TRBJ1-5, with D unresolved. With the DNA end fitting TRBJ2-3 better, the J assignment may be wrong. This CDR3 has 14 residues. Germline V CDR1 and CDR2: SGHTA, FQGNSA. The CDR3 coding sequence is TGTGCCAGCAGCCCTGACTTCAGCAATCAGCCCCAGTATTTT. Protein: CASSPDFSNQPQYF.